The 5 T cell receptor beta chains below all came from one sample that was sequenced in a study of preoperative IRX-2 immunotherapy in early breast cancer (dated by TCRdb to the late 2010s). The sample's treatment or condition label, in plain terms: preoperative locoregional IRX-2 cytokine immunotherapy. The method behind the library was the immunoSEQ multiplex PCR assay. TCRdb provides this immuneACCESS table in a form limited to in-frame rearrangements. Some clones are lacking; in checked studies, under half of them reflect an unresolved V gene, and why the rest are absent is not known. Present in this sample are about 98,000 clones, 80% to 90% of which were seen just once. Roughly 2% of the sample is held by the ten biggest clonotypes. Material: tumor tissue, obtained after IRX-2 immunotherapy. The receptors come from a human donor with breast cancer.

The chain couples TRBV28 to TRBJ2-7; 12 bases match TRBD1. V trimming: 6 bases; J trimming: 3 bases; junction bases outside the gene matches: 6. Per the germline V gene, CDR1 is MDHEN and CDR2 is SYDVKM. The CDR3 has 15 amino acids. The CDR3 DNA sequence: TGTGCCAGCAGGGAGGGACAGGGGGCCCTCTACGAGCAGTACTTC. Its protein is CASREGQGALYEQYF.

The chain recombines TRBV19 with TRBJ1-1; a weak D match, TRBD1 (6 bases). The CDR3 sequence is 15 residues long. Germline CDR1 LNHDA, CDR2 SQIVND (reference sequence). V lost 3 bases to trimming and J lost 0 bases, with 11 bases between them. The CDR3, as DNA: TGTGCCAGTAGTATCAGGGGCCTATTGAACACTGAAGCTTTCTTT. This codes for CASSIRGLLNTEAFF. Looking up the rest from reference TRBV19 and TRBJ1-1 gives the full variable domain: DGGITQSPKYLFRKEGQNVTLSCEQNLNHDAMYWYRQDPGQGLRLIYYSQIVNDFQKGDIAEGYSVSREKKESFPLTVTSAQKNPTAFYLCASSIRGLLNTEAFFGQGTRLTVV.

For the CDR3, the DNA is TGTGCCACAAACCAGGGACAGGGAGGAGAGACCCAGTACTTC. Protein: CATNQGQGGETQYF. The chain carries TRBV6-8 and TRBJ2-5; TRBD1 aligns across 9 bases. Germline CDR1 MNHGY, CDR2 SAAAGT. V was pared by 10 bases and J by 4 bases, with 10 bases of the junction left unmatched. The length of the CDR3 is 14 residues.

The J gene is TRBJ1-5, the V gene TRBV28, with a weak D call TRBD1 (5 bases). CDR1 is MDHEN and CDR2 is SYDVKM in the germline V gene. V dropped 7 bases and J dropped 5 bases, with 9 bases sitting between them. The CDR3 spans 12 residues. In DNA form, the CDR3 reads TGTGCCAGCAAGGAGACAGATCAGCCCCAGCATTTT. This translates into CASKETDQPQHF.

J is TRBJ2-2 and V is TRBV7-7, with D possibly TRBD1 on 5 matching bases. Trimming took 5 bases from V and 2 from J, leaving 18 bases between them. The germline CDR1 and CDR2 sequences are SSHAT and FNYEAQ (reference sequence). The CDR3 length is 17 residues. The CDR3 DNA is TGTGCCAGCAGCCGAAGGGGCCCGGACGTTAACACCGGGGAGCTGTTTTTT. Its translation: CASSRRGPDVNTGELFF.